This T cell receptor (beta chain) was found in a study of blood T cell repertoires in COVID-19. Germline assignment: CDR1 SGHAT and CDR2 FQNNGV. The V and J ends lost 5 bases and 7 bases, in that order; junction bases with no gene match: 13. This CDR3 region has 16 residues. There are a few counts of this clone. As processed by the authors: Estimates of nucleated cell counts were drawn from the amplification of reference gene primers. Method: immunoSEQ multiplex PCR; TCRdb's copy keeps in-frame clones and lacks some. V and J calls and clone size are as listed in that table; D and trimming were resolved from the DNA. In the table there are about 90,000 clones, roughly 77% of which are singletons.

The sequencing sample was made of peripheral blood. The receptor's source is a human donor in a cohort sampled during active COVID-19. The chain has TRBV11-2 and TRBJ2-2; TRBD1 matches at 7 bases. CDR3 nucleotide sequence: TGTGCCAGCAGCCTAACAGGGGCGCCATGGATCGGGGAGCTGTTTTTT. Translating it yields CASSLTGAPWIGELFF.